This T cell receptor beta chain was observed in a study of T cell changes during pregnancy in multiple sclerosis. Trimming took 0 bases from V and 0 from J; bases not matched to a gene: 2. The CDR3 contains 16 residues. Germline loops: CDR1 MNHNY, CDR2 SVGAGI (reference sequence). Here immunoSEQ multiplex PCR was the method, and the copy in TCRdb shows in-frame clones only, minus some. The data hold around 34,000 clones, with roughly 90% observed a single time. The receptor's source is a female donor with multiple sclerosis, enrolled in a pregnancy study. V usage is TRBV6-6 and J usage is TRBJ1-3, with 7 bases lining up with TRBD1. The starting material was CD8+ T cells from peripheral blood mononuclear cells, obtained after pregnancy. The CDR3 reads CASSYSQGVSGNTIYF. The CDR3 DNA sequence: TGTGCCAGCAGTTACTCGCAGGGGGTCTCTGGAAACACCATATATTTT.